The source of this T cell receptor beta chain is a study of identical twins. Study-wide points: Invariant MAIT and iNKT cells could partly confound zero-insertion analyses. Reduced insertions were recorded for abundant cord blood beta clonotypes, with no such pattern in memory repertoires. Not following the same donors, the study drew its conclusions from cross-sectional statistical analysis.

With template switching, a universal primer site was added, and the cDNA carried unique molecular identifiers. TCRdb reprocessed the 5' RACE reads with MiXCR, giving one entry per CDR3 protein. The table lists roughly 1,500,000 distinct CDR3 sequences, roughly 35% of them singletons, with 0.27% in the top ten. With regard to this clonotype: The antigen is unknown. A junction boundary mismatches the germline segment, possibly from a read error.

Germline assignment: CDR1 MNHEY and CDR2 SMNVEV (reference sequence). The CDR3 sequence is 15 residues long. Sequenced: cord blood. The V gene is TRBV27, the J gene TRBJ1-2; the match to TRBD1 covers 8 bases. This TCR was recovered from a newborn girl in good health. CDR3 sequence reads: CGSSSDRDVGYGYTF. The CDR3 nucleotides are TGTGGCAGCAGTTCGGACAGGGACGTAGGCTATGGCTACACCTTC.